Each of the 30 T cell receptor beta chains below was sequenced from the same sample in a study of blood T cell repertoires in COVID-19. Here immunoSEQ multiplex PCR was the method, and the copy in TCRdb shows in-frame clones only, minus some. The sample holds 220,000 or so clones; roughly 84% are singletons and the top ten take around 3%. Source material: peripheral blood. These receptors were taken from a man aged 50 to 59 who had recovered from COVID-19.

J is TRBJ1-4 and V is TRBV28; no clear D. V dropped 1 base and J dropped 4 bases, with 7 bases sitting between them. Looked up from germline, CDR1 is MDHEN and CDR2 is SYDVKM. CDR3 size: 14 residues. The CDR3 region is CASSLLRFNEKLFF. In DNA, the CDR3 is TGTGCCAGCAGTTTATTACGGTTTAATGAAAAACTGTTTTTT.

The gene calls are TRBV7-2 and TRBJ2-7; TRBD2 is a possible D gene (6 bases). This CDR3 is built from 15 residues. Germline V gene data show CDR1 as SGHTA and CDR2 as FQGNSA. V was pared by 5 bases and J by 2 bases, with 16 bases between. The CDR3 DNA reads as TGTGCCAGCAGCGCATCTAGCGAGGCGGCCTACGAGCAGTACTTC. Its translation: CASSASSEAAYEQYF. The variable domain in full, completed from reference TRBV7-2 and TRBJ2-7, reads GAGVSQSPSNKVTEKGKDVELRCDPISGHTALYWYRQSLGQGLEFLIYFQGNSAPDKSGLPSDRFSAERTGGSVSTLTIQRTQQEDSAVYLCASSASSEAAYEQYFGPGTRLTVT.

This clone came up a few times. J is TRBJ2-3 and V is TRBV5-1; TRBD2 aligns across 8 bases. The V and J ends lost 4 bases and 8 bases, in that order; junction bases with no gene match: 21. The germline CDR1 and CDR2 sequences are SGHRS and YFSETQ. CDR3 length: 18 residues. The chain's CDR3 is CASSLNRQDGTSVATQYF. The CDR3 nucleotides are TGCGCCAGCAGCCTGAACCGACAGGACGGGACTAGTGTGGCTACGCAGTATTTT. Full variable domain (missing parts from reference TRBV5-1 and TRBJ2-3): KAGVTQTPRYLIKTRGQQVTLSCSPISGHRSVSWYQQTPGQGLQFLFEYFSETQRNKGNFPGRFSGRQFSNSRSEMNVSTLELGDSALYLCASSLNRQDGTSVATQYFGPGTRLTVL.

A single count supports this clone. The DNA for the CDR3 is TGTGCCAGCAGTCTAGCGGGTTATACGCAGTATTTT. This sequence encodes CASSLAGYTQYF. V is TRBV27 and J is TRBJ2-3, with 8 nucleotides matching TRBD2. CDR1 and CDR2 (germline): MNHEY, SMNVEV (reference sequence). V lost 5 bases to trimming and J lost 7 bases; unmatched junction nucleotides: 2. This CDR3 has 12 amino acids.

This chain joins TRBV30 and TRBJ2-3; D remains ambiguous. V was pared by 4 bases and J by 5 bases, with 13 bases between. From germline, CDR1 is GTSNPN and CDR2 SVGIG (reference sequence). This CDR3 is 13 amino acids long. For the CDR3, the DNA is TGTGCCTGGACCCCTCAGGTTGGAGATACGCAGTATTTT. Translation: CAWTPQVGDTQYF.

The chain links TRBV3-1 (or the pseudogene TRBV3-2) to TRBJ2-7; 7 bases align to TRBD1. The CDR3 length is 15 residues. V lost 4 bases, J lost 7 bases, and 13 bases stayed unmatched. The germline V gene encodes CDR1 LGHDT and CDR2 YNNKEL (reference sequence). The CDR3 nucleotides read TGTGCCAGCAGCCCATACGGACAGGTTCTGAGGGAGCAGTACTTC. Translation: CASSPYGQVLREQYF.

This chain joins TRBV5-5 and TRBJ2-1, with 11 nucleotides matching TRBD1. Looked up from germline, CDR1 is SGHKS and CDR2 is YYEKEE (reference sequence). This CDR3 is built from 18 residues. Unmatched junction bases numbered 14, after V lost 3 bases and J lost 6 bases. The CDR3 DNA sequence: TGTGCCAGCAGCTACGGACAGGGGGCGCTCGCCACAATCAATGAGCAGTTCTTC. Encoded protein: CASSYGQGALATINEQFF. Supplemented by reference TRBV5-5 and TRBJ2-1, the full variable domain reads DAGVTQSPTHLIKTRGQQVTLRCSPISGHKSVSWYQQVLGQGPQFIFQYYEKEERGRGNFPDRFSARQFPNYSSELNVNALLLGDSALYLCASSYGQGALATINEQFFGPGTRLTVL.

This clone appeared a few times. The CDR3 region has the DNA TGTGCCAGCAGTCCTCTGGGACAGGGCTTATTCTCTGGAAACACCATATATTTT. Amino acids: CASSPLGQGLFSGNTIYF. This rearrangement joins TRBV28 to TRBJ1-3; 9 nucleotides match TRBD1. V lost 5 bases and J lost 0; bases outside the gene matches: 11. The CDR3 totals 18 residues. Germline CDR1 and CDR2: MDHEN and SYDVKM.

This chain uses TRBV27 with TRBJ2-3; 16 nucleotides match TRBD2. V lost 5 bases to trimming and J lost 0 bases; unmatched junction nucleotides: 11. This CDR3 contains 20 residues. Germline-derived CDR1 and CDR2 are MNHEY and SMNVEV (reference sequence). The DNA for the CDR3 is TGTGCCAGCAGTCCCATACCGGGACTAGCGGGAGGGCGGAGCACAGATACGCAGTATTTT. This sequence encodes CASSPIPGLAGGRSTDTQYF.

The chain joins TRBV7-8 to TRBJ2-6; TRBD1 agrees at 11 bases. Trimming at V came to 3 bases and at J to 0 bases, leaving 7 bases not matched to a gene. CDR3 length equals 19 residues. Germline lookup yields CDR1 SGHVS and CDR2 FQNEAQ. The CDR3 DNA reads TGTGCCAGCAGCTTTTTTAGGGACAGGGGGATCTCTGGGGCCAACGTCCTGACTTTC. Translation gives CASSFFRDRGISGANVLTF.

The chain has TRBV5-1 and TRBJ2-1; D is perhaps TRBD2 (5 bases). Germline lookup yields CDR1 SGHRS and CDR2 YFSETQ. This CDR3 spans 16 amino acids. V dropped 0 bases and J dropped 1 base, with 11 bases sitting between them. In DNA form, the CDR3 reads TGCGCCAGCAGCTTGGTTACTAGTCCTTCCTACAATGAGCAGTTCTTC. This sequence encodes CASSLVTSPSYNEQFF.

This chain connects TRBV19 to TRBJ2-3, with D possibly TRBD2 on 6 matching bases. V was clipped by 6 bases and J by 3 bases, with 13 bases between them. Germline V gene lookup returns CDR1 LNHDA and CDR2 SQIVND (reference sequence). This CDR3 has 14 amino acids. This CDR3 reads CASSRGAQTDTQYF. The CDR3 DNA reads as TGTGCCAGTAGCCGCGGGGCGCAGACAGATACGCAGTATTTT.

The chain is built from TRBV28 and TRBJ2-2; 9 bases line up with TRBD2. CDR1 and CDR2 (germline): MDHEN, SYDVKM. The CDR3 spans 17 residues. V was clipped by 1 base and J by 6 bases; unmatched bases: 9. Here the CDR3 reads CASSLLVAGGSAGELFF. The DNA of the CDR3 is TGTGCCAGCAGTTTATTGGTGGCGGGAGGGTCGGCCGGGGAGCTGTTTTTT.

The table lists this clone with a count of one. This sequence joins TRBV6-5 and TRBJ2-7; tentative D call: TRBD1 (5 bases). This CDR3 contains 15 residues. The germline V gene encodes CDR1 MNHEY and CDR2 SVGAGI. V gave up 6 bases and J gave up 6 bases, with 21 bases separating them. This CDR3 is CASRGQTATEREQYF. As DNA, the CDR3 is TGTGCCAGCAGAGGCCAGACAGCCACAGAGCGCGAGCAGTACTTC.

The rearrangement uses TRBV28 and TRBJ2-5; D is perhaps TRBD2 (6 bases). This CDR3 region has 16 residues. Germline V gives CDR1 MDHEN, CDR2 SYDVKM. Trimming removed 4 bases from V and 5 bases from J, with 20 bases in between. The CDR3 DNA is TGTGCCAGCAGTTCCCCCGGAGGGTTTTCATGGGAGACCCAGTACTTC. It yields the protein CASSSPGGFSWETQYF.

This chain joins TRBV27 and TRBJ2-1; 14 bases match TRBD2. Germline V gene sequence: CDR1 MNHEY, CDR2 SMNVEV (reference sequence). V was clipped by 3 bases and J by 7 bases; unmatched bases: 11. The CDR3 spans 18 residues. CDR3 amino acids: CASSFSSGLAGGRNEQFF. The CDR3 nucleotides read TGTGCCAGCAGTTTTTCCTCCGGACTAGCGGGAGGTCGGAATGAGCAGTTCTTC.

This chain links TRBV18 with TRBJ2-7; TRBD2 is a possible D gene (6 bases). The CDR3 is made up of 14 amino acids. Germline assignment: CDR1 KGHSH and CDR2 LQKENI. Between the trimmed V and J ends, which lost 3 bases and 5 bases, there was a span of 14 bases. The CDR3 DNA follows: TGTGCCAGCTCACCCCCGGGAGCGTACGACGAGCAGTACTTC. Translating gives CASSPPGAYDEQYF.

This rearrangement joins TRBV15 to TRBJ2-1; TRBD2 matches at 9 bases. The junction had 5 bases not matched to a gene; V was cut back by 6 bases and J by 8 bases. The CDR3 contains 13 residues. The V gene's germline CDR1 is LNHNV and CDR2 YYDKDF (reference sequence). The CDR3 DNA reads as TGTGCCACCAGGACTAGCGGACTGGATGAGCAGTTCTTC. Translated, it gives CATRTSGLDEQFF. The variable domain in full, with the rest retrieved from reference TRBV15 and TRBJ2-1, is DAMVIQNPRYQVTQFGKPVTLSCSQTLNHNVMYWYQQKSSQAPKLLFHYYDKDFNNEADTPDNFQSRRPNTSFCFLDIRSPGLGDTAMYLCATRTSGLDEQFFGPGTRLTVL.

This sequence joins TRBV6-2 or TRBV6-3 and TRBJ1-1; 8 nucleotides match TRBD1. The V and J ends lost 2 bases and 5 bases, in that order; junction bases with no gene match: 10. This CDR3 is 16 amino acids long. Germline V lookup: CDR1 MNHEY, CDR2 SVGEGT. CDR3 region: CASSYAGSRTGTEAFF. For the CDR3, the DNA is TGTGCCAGCAGTTACGCCGGATCAAGGACAGGGACTGAAGCTTTCTTT.

This chain joins TRBV2 and TRBJ2-7; the D is unclear. V was shortened by 3 bases and J by 2 bases, with 11 bases between the two germline ends. The CDR3 runs 14 residues. Germline V gene lookup returns CDR1 SNHLY and CDR2 FYNNEI. CDR3: CASSEAAQTYEQYF. The CDR3 DNA sequence: TGTGCCAGCAGTGAGGCCGCCCAGACCTACGAGCAGTACTTC. Full variable domain (missing parts from reference TRBV2 and TRBJ2-7): EPEVTQTPSHQVTQMGQEVILRCVPISNHLYFYWYRQILGQKVEFLVSFYNNEISEKSEIFDDQFSVERPDGSNFTLKIRSTKLEDSAMYFCASSEAAQTYEQYFGPGTRLTVT.

A remark on this clone: The sample has other DNA sequences that encode this CDR3 too. V is TRBV28 and J is TRBJ2-1; TRBD2 matches at 15 bases. CDR1 MDHEN and CDR2 SYDVKM come from the germline V gene. The CDR3 runs to 15 residues. V lost 6 bases, J lost 7 bases, and 4 bases stayed unmatched. As DNA, the CDR3 is TGTGCCAGCAGCGAAGGACTAGCGGGAGGGAATGAGCAGTTCTTC. Residues: CASSEGLAGGNEQFF.

V and J are TRBV11-2 and TRBJ2-5; TRBD1 agrees at 9 bases. The CDR3 consists of 14 residues. Unmatched junction bases numbered 6, after V lost 5 bases and J lost 5 bases. Germline CDR1 is SGHAT and CDR2 is FQNNGV. The CDR3: CASSTYRGRETQYF. The CDR3 DNA reads as TGTGCCAGCAGCACCTACAGGGGGCGGGAGACCCAGTACTTC.

The CDR3 nucleotides are TGTGCCAGCACTGGGGGGACAGGGGGCGAGTTGGGAACAGATACGCAGTATTTT. Amino acids: CASTGGTGGELGTDTQYF. V and J are TRBV27 and TRBJ2-3, with 12 bases that match TRBD1. V lost 7 bases to trimming and J lost 3 bases; unmatched junction nucleotides: 14. Germline assignment: CDR1 MNHEY and CDR2 SMNVEV (reference sequence). The CDR3 loop spans 18 amino acids.

The chain carries TRBV30 and TRBJ2-7, with D unresolved. The length of the CDR3 is 11 residues. The V end lost 7 bases, the J end lost 0 bases, and 7 bases lay between the germline ends. The V gene's germline CDR1 is GTSNPN and CDR2 SVGIG (reference sequence). For the CDR3, the DNA is TGTGCCTCCTCTAGCTCCTACGAGCAGTACTTC. Translated, it gives CASSSSYEQYF.

V is TRBV29-1 and J is TRBJ2-7; 9 bases line up with TRBD1. The CDR3 covers 13 residues. The V gene's germline CDR1 is SQVTM and CDR2 ANQGSEA. Unmatched junction bases numbered 4, after V lost 4 bases and J lost 3 bases. CDR3 DNA: TGCAGCGTTGCGGGGACAGGGCTCTACGAGCAGTACTTC. It yields the protein CSVAGTGLYEQYF.

The chain links TRBV5-4 to TRBJ1-1, with a possible D match to TRBD1 (5 bases). V lost 4 bases, J lost 3 bases, and 13 bases lay in between. The CDR3 is 14 residues long. Germline CDR1 SGHNT, CDR2 YYREEE (reference sequence). The CDR3 protein is CASSPRGRDTEAFF. In nucleotides, the CDR3 is TGTGCCAGCAGCCCTAGGGGCAGGGACACTGAAGCTTTCTTT.

The CDR3 here is CASSYSGGDGPQHF. In DNA form, the CDR3 reads TGTGCCAGCAGTTACTCGGGAGGGGACGGACCCCAGCATTTT. This chain joins TRBV6-6 and TRBJ1-5; possibly TRBD1 for D (5 bases). CDR1 is MNHNY and CDR2 is SVGAGI in the germline V gene (reference sequence). V shed 0 bases and J shed 10 bases, with 13 bases lying between them. This CDR3 has 14 residues.

The chain joins TRBV18 to TRBJ2-7; TRBD2 matches 11 bases. V was pared by 4 bases and J by 4 bases, with 12 bases of the junction left unmatched. The CDR3 spans 17 residues. The germline gives CDR1 KGHSH, CDR2 LQKENI. Here the CDR3 reads CASSLRMTSGILYEQYF. DNA of the CDR3: TGTGCCAGCTCACTGCGGATGACTAGCGGGATTTTGTACGAGCAGTACTTC.

This clone is a singleton in its sample. The J gene is TRBJ2-1, the V gene TRBV9; 8 bases fit TRBD1. This CDR3 is built from 15 residues. V was pared by 3 bases and J by 4 bases, with 6 bases of the junction left unmatched. Germline CDR1 and CDR2: SGDLS and YYNGEE. The CDR3 coding sequence is TGTGCCAGCAGCGCCTCAGGGGGCGTTTACAATGAGCAGTTCTTC. This sequence encodes CASSASGGVYNEQFF. Variable domain in full (rest from reference TRBV9 and TRBJ2-1): DSGVTQTPKHLITATGQRVTLRCSPRSGDLSVYWYQQSLDQGLQFLIQYYNGEERAKGNILERFSAQQFPDLHSELNLSSLELGDSALYFCASSASGGVYNEQFFGPGTRLTVL.

The chain has TRBV27 and TRBJ2-1; 7 bases align to TRBD2. The junction had 6 bases not matched to a gene; V was cut back by 5 bases and J by 5 bases. In germline, CDR1 is MNHEY, CDR2 SMNVEV (reference sequence). The CDR3 extends over 14 amino acids. Written as DNA, the CDR3 is TGTGCCAGCAGTCTTCGCGGGAGAAACAATGAGCAGTTCTTC. It codes for CASSLRGRNNEQFF.